The 22 T cell receptor beta chains reported below all come from one sample, sequenced in a study of vaccination and CD4 T cells after COVID-19. Treatment indicated: approximately 10-day PBMC culture with coronavirus spike peptide pools or control peptides (ViraFEST assay). With the Oncomine TCR Beta short-read assay, DNA from cultured CD4+ T cells was sequenced. Each CDR3 protein is one row after TCRdb ran MiXCR on the PCR reads. Of under 12,000 distinct CDR3 sequences in the sample, roughly 77% were seen once. These receptors are not linked to any known antigen. Source material: CD4+ T cells from blood, cultured in vitro. The receptors here all came from a human donor who had recovered from COVID-19.

This clonotype was detected a few times. This sequence joins TRBV29-1 and TRBJ1-1; TRBD1 agrees at 8 bases. CDR1 is SQVTM and CDR2 is ANQGSEA in the germline V gene. With V trimmed by 4 bases and J by 4 bases, 8 bases remained unmatched. The CDR3 loop spans 14 amino acids. The CDR3 DNA is TGCAGCGTTGGGGTGCAGGGGGCAATCACTGAAGCTTTCTTT. Translation gives CSVGVQGAITEAFF.

The sample holds a few counts of this clonotype. V usage is TRBV10-3 and J usage is TRBJ2-5; 8 bases map to TRBD1. Germline trimming cut 0 bases from V and 5 bases from J; bases unmatched to any gene: 8. The CDR3 contains 16 residues. Germline lookup yields CDR1 ENHRY and CDR2 SYGVKD. The CDR3 nucleotides are TGTGCCATCAGTGAGTCGACGACAGGGGTAGCGGAGACCCAGTACTTC. Protein product: CAISESTTGVAETQYF.

The chain uses TRBV7-2 and TRBJ1-6; D call uncertain. This CDR3 is 14 amino acids long. V lost 1 base and J lost 10, with 11 bases in between. Germline CDR1 reads SGHTA; CDR2 reads FQGNSA. The CDR3 DNA reads TGTGCCAGCAGCTTAGTTTTTTCGGGATCACCCCTCCACTTT. Protein: CASSLVFSGSPLHF.

This clonotype is labeled as medium-sized. The V call is TRBV4-2, the J call TRBJ2-1; unclear D gene. The V gene's germline CDR1 is LGHNA and CDR2 YNFKEQ. This CDR3 region has 16 residues. V dropped 5 bases and J dropped 0 bases, with 14 bases sitting between them. The CDR3 loop reads CASSTLGGVSYNEQFF. As DNA, the CDR3 is TGTGCCAGCAGCACCTTAGGCGGAGTCTCCTACAATGAGCAGTTCTTC.

This clonotype was seen more than once but under ten times. The chain combines TRBV18 with TRBJ1-1; D is possibly TRBD1 (6 bases). CDR3 length equals 16 residues. Germline CDR1 KGHSH, CDR2 LQKENI. V was shortened by 5 bases and J by 1 base, with 17 bases between the two germline ends. CDR3 residues: CASSAMGGQENTEAFF. Here the CDR3 DNA reads TGTGCCAGCTCAGCCATGGGGGGACAAGAGAACACTGAAGCTTTCTTT.

The J gene is TRBJ1-1, the V gene TRBV24-1; 7 nucleotides agree with TRBD1. Germline values: CDR1 KGHDR, CDR2 SFDVKD. J lost 7 bases, V lost 3 bases, and 1 base had no gene match. The CDR3 is 12 residues long. CDR3 loop: CATSDRTGEAFF. In DNA form, the CDR3 reads TGTGCCACCAGTGATCGGACAGGTGAAGCTTTCTTT.

The CDR3 sequence is CASRAEPLSYEQYF. The CDR3 nucleotides are TGTGCCAGCAGAGCGGAGCCGCTGTCCTACGAGCAGTACTTC. J is TRBJ2-7 and V is TRBV6-2 or TRBV6-3, with a tentative D call TRBD2 (5 bases). The V end lost 6 bases, the J end lost 1 base, and 13 bases lay between the germline ends. CDR1 and CDR2 from the germline V gene are MNHEY and SVGEGT. The CDR3 has 14 amino acids.

The chain carries TRBV24-1 and TRBJ1-5, with TRBD1 matching over 8 bases. The CDR3 spans 16 residues. The ends lost 2 bases at V and 7 bases at J; junction bases unmatched: 9. Germline V gene lookup returns CDR1 KGHDR and CDR2 SFDVKD. The CDR3 DNA reads as TGTGCCACCAGTGATTCCGGACAGGGTTGGGGGCAGCCCCAGCATTTT. The encoded protein is CATSDSGQGWGQPQHF.

The rearrangement links TRBV6-1 to TRBJ2-5; no clear D. The V gene lost 7 bases and the J gene lost 6 bases, with 18 bases spanning the gap. CDR1 and CDR2 (germline): MNHNS, SASEGT. There are 14 residues in the CDR3. The CDR3 DNA sequence: TGTGCCAGCACTCCCGTCCCGGCTCGAAAGACCCAGTACTTC. Its protein is CASTPVPARKTQYF.

The J gene is TRBJ1-1, the V gene TRBV28; D possibly corresponds to TRBD1 (5 bases). V was pared by 3 bases and J by 1 base, with 9 bases between. The germline gives CDR1 MDHEN, CDR2 SYDVKM. CDR3 length: 14 residues. CDR3 coding DNA: TGTGCCAGCAGTTTCCTGGGACCGAACACTGAAGCTTTCTTT. Translation: CASSFLGPNTEAFF.

The chain links TRBV27 to TRBJ2-1, with TRBD2 matching over 11 bases. With 8 bases clipped from V and 4 bases from J, the junction kept 7 bases outside the gene matches. The CDR3 covers 15 residues. Germline loops: CDR1 MNHEY, CDR2 SMNVEV (reference sequence). The CDR3 loop is CASWTGLADYNEQFF. The CDR3 coding sequence is TGTGCCAGCTGGACGGGACTAGCGGATTACAATGAGCAGTTCTTC.

The rearrangement links TRBV20-1 to TRBJ1-6; D perhaps matches TRBD1 (5 bases). V was cut by 2 bases and J by 5 bases, with 16 bases left in between. The germline CDR1 and CDR2 sequences are DFQATT and SNEGSKA (reference sequence). The CDR3 is 16 amino acids. The CDR3: CSARPPRGGHNSPLHF. In DNA, the CDR3 is TGCAGTGCTAGACCCCCCCGGGGGGGTCATAATTCACCCCTCCACTTT.

The gene calls are TRBV20-1 and TRBJ1-5; D is unresolved. Looked up from germline, CDR1 is DFQATT and CDR2 is SNEGSKA (reference sequence). This CDR3 spans 15 amino acids. Trimming removed 2 bases from V and 4 bases from J, with 15 bases in between. CDR3 sequence reads: CSARYFADRNQPQHF. As DNA, the CDR3 is TGCAGTGCTAGATACTTCGCAGATAGAAATCAGCCCCAGCATTTT.

This clonotype was seen once. The rearrangement links TRBV15 to TRBJ2-3; D is ambiguous. Trimming removed 1 base from V and 2 bases from J, with 7 bases in between. CDR3 length: 14 amino acids. Germline CDR1 is LNHNV and CDR2 is YYDKDF (reference sequence). The CDR3 sequence: CATSRVRVTDTQYF. In nucleotides, the CDR3 is TGTGCCACCAGCAGAGTCCGAGTCACAGATACGCAGTATTTT.

This sequence joins TRBV20-1 and TRBJ1-5; D possibly corresponds to TRBD1 (5 bases). V lost 2 bases and J 3 bases, leaving 8 bases between the germline ends. Germline V CDR1 and CDR2: DFQATT, SNEGSKA (reference sequence). The CDR3 is made up of 13 amino acids. CDR3 nucleotides: TGCAGTGCTAGACGGGGCCTCAATCAGCCCCAGCATTTT. This gives the protein CSARRGLNQPQHF.

This rearrangement joins TRBV24-1 to TRBJ2-7; the D gene could be TRBD1 or TRBD2 (5 bases each). The V end lost 4 bases, the J end lost 3 bases, and 12 bases lay between the germline ends. The CDR3 covers 14 residues. Germline V lookup: CDR1 KGHDR, CDR2 SFDVKD. The CDR3 loop reads CATSEPGPSYEQYF. CDR3 nucleotide sequence: TGTGCCACCAGTGAACCGGGACCAAGCTACGAGCAGTACTTC.

This rearrangement joins TRBV28 to TRBJ1-2; tentative D call: TRBD1 (6 bases). V shed 5 bases and J shed 3 bases, with 10 bases lying between them. Per the germline V gene, CDR1 is MDHEN and CDR2 is SYDVKM. The CDR3 runs 13 residues. The CDR3 bases are TGTGCCAGCAGTATACAGGGTTACTATGGCTACACCTTC. Translated: CASSIQGYYGYTF.

The rearrangement joins TRBV7-9 to TRBJ2-3; no reliable D call. Germline V gene lookup returns CDR1 SEHNR and CDR2 FQNEAQ (reference sequence). The CDR3 has 14 amino acids. The V end lost 3 bases, the J end lost 4 bases, and 11 bases lay between the germline ends. The CDR3 here is CASSLDSPPDTQYF. As DNA, the CDR3 is TGTGCCAGCAGCTTGGATAGCCCGCCAGATACGCAGTATTTT.

The chain has TRBV15 and TRBJ2-1; D assignment may be TRBD1 or TRBD2 (5 bases each). The germline gives CDR1 LNHNV, CDR2 YYDKDF (reference sequence). CDR3 length equals 14 residues. V was pared by 5 bases and J by 6 bases, with 14 bases between. The DNA of the CDR3 is TGTGCCACCAGCCGAGGGGTGGTAGGCAATGAGCAGTTCTTC. This translates into CATSRGVVGNEQFF.

The chain is built from TRBV20-1 and TRBJ2-7; 9 bases are shared with TRBD2. CDR3 length equals 14 residues. Trimming took 2 bases from V and 3 from J; bases not matched to a gene: 5. Germline lookup yields CDR1 DFQATT and CDR2 SNEGSKA (reference sequence). The CDR3 region has the DNA TGCAGTGCTAGAAATCTAGCGGGGCTCTACGAGCAGTACTTC. Protein product: CSARNLAGLYEQYF.

The table lists this clonotype with a few counts. The CDR3 sequence is CSAGQYNSPLHF. The CDR3 bases are TGCAGTGCTGGACAGTATAATTCACCCCTCCACTTT. This chain connects TRBV20-1 to TRBJ1-6; D perhaps matches TRBD1 (6 bases). The CDR3 extends over 12 amino acids. V was cut by 5 bases and J by 4 bases, with 6 bases left in between. CDR1 and CDR2 from the germline V gene are DFQATT and SNEGSKA (reference sequence).

The CDR3 bases are TGCGCCAGCAGCCAAGGGGGACGGAGCTATGGCTACACCTTC. This codes for CASSQGGRSYGYTF. V and J are TRBV4-1 and TRBJ1-2, with a possible D match to TRBD1 (5 bases). This CDR3 contains 14 residues. Germline CDR1 and CDR2: MGHRA and YSYEKL. V lost 1 base and J 4 bases, leaving 10 bases between the germline ends.